The clone carrying this TCR beta chain came up a few times. The antigen is unknown. This record belongs to a study of identical twins. Findings and caveats of the study: Conclusions were drawn cross-sectionally by statistical analysis, without following the same donors. Within monozygotic twins, out-of-frame TCR alpha sharing was underestimated by the models.

The germline V gene encodes CDR1 MNHEY and CDR2 SVGEGT. This CDR3 contains 17 residues. The V end was cut by 2 bases, the J end by 5 bases, with 21 bases between. TCRdb re-analysed the 5' RACE reads in MiXCR, keeping a single row per CDR3 protein. The sample has 450,000 to 650,000 distinct CDR3 sequences; 9.6% are singletons. This sample also belongs to another study, concerning yellow fever vaccine responses in identical twins. That work states: The authors reported partly convergent, partly personalized vaccine responses in identical twins.

The chain combines TRBV6-2 or TRBV6-3 with TRBJ1-1; D is possibly TRBD1 (6 bases). The material sequenced was PBMCs. The source is a woman aged 18 to 35 in good health. CDR3 bases: TGTGCCAGCAGTTACCATATTATTAAGGGGGGCCGGACTGAAGCTTTCTTT. Translation: CASSYHIIKGGRTEAFF.